Below are 3 T cell receptor beta chains sequenced from a single sample in a study of blood T cell repertoires in COVID-19. Some clones are missing from TCRdb's copy, which holds only in-frame ones; the method was immunoSEQ multiplex PCR. The sample consists of 300,000 to 400,000 clones, approximately 88% of them appearing once. Sequenced material: PBMCs or T cells enriched from blood (not recorded which). The receptors derive from a man in his fifties or sixties who had recovered from COVID-19.

The chain carries TRBV5-1 and TRBJ2-2; 9 nucleotides align to TRBD2. V trimming: 3 bases; J trimming: 6 bases; junction bases outside the gene matches: 15. The CDR3 length is 18 residues. Germline V gene data show CDR1 as SGHRS and CDR2 as YFSETQ. CDR3 DNA: TGCGCCAGCAGCTCCACACCTGGGACTAGCAGAGCAGCCGGGGAGCTGTTTTTT. Its protein product is CASSSTPGTSRAAGELFF.

The chain links TRBV20-1 to TRBJ2-2, with D hard to call. CDR1 DFQATT and CDR2 SNEGSKA come from the germline V gene (reference sequence). This CDR3 is built from 15 residues. Trimming took off 3 bases at V and 0 bases at J, with 11 bases between the two ends. The CDR3: CSASPDTSNTGELFF. The CDR3 nucleotides are TGCAGTGCTAGTCCCGACACTTCGAACACCGGGGAGCTGTTTTTT.

This chain uses TRBV11-2 with TRBJ2-3, with 7 nucleotides matching TRBD2. Losses at the gene ends were 2 bases for V and 3 bases for J; bases not matched to a gene: 8. The length of the CDR3 is 16 residues. Germline lookup yields CDR1 SGHAT and CDR2 FQNNGV. The DNA of the CDR3 is TGTGCCAGCAGCTTAAGACGCGGGAGCTCAACAGATACGCAGTATTTT. Protein sequence: CASSLRRGSSTDTQYF. Variable domain in full (rest from reference TRBV11-2 and TRBJ2-3): EAGVAQSPRYKIIEKRQSVAFWCNPISGHATLYWYQQILGQGPKLLIQFQNNGVVDDSQLPKDRFSAERLKGVDSTLKIQPAKLEDSAVYLCASSLRRGSSTDTQYFGPGTRLTVL.